This T cell receptor (beta chain) was sequenced for a study of blood T cell repertoires in COVID-19. About the study: PBMCs, B-cell-depleted T cells, or T cells were the source of the cDNA or gDNA that made up the material.

This clone was found once. The CDR3 has 15 residues. V was clipped by 9 bases and J by 6 bases; unmatched bases: 10. CDR1 is MNHEY, CDR2 SMNVEV, per germline (reference sequence). The assay was immunoSEQ multiplex PCR, and TCRdb's table has in-frame clones only and misses some. This table holds about 200,000 clones, around nine tenths found once. The chain is built from TRBV27 and TRBJ2-1; TRBD1 agrees at 11 bases. Input material: peripheral blood. The clonotype comes from a man in his sixties who had recovered from COVID-19. The CDR3 spells CASEKGTGGSNEQFF. In DNA, the CDR3 is TGTGCCAGTGAAAAAGGGACAGGGGGTTCCAATGAGCAGTTCTTC.